The 15 T cell receptor beta chains in this list originate from one sample, sequenced in a study of T cell repertoires in cytomegalovirus infection. TCRdb ran MiXCR on the reads and lists one entry per CDR3 protein. The sample lists some 240,000 distinct CDR3 sequences; approximately 17% were seen once. Material for sequencing was CD8+ T cells from PBMCs. The receptor set was obtained from a human donor in good health (CMV status not recorded). Some clones in this sample may be carry-over from other donors' samples.

This chain connects TRBV7-6 to TRBJ1-1; no firm D call. The V gene lost 6 bases and the J gene lost 6 bases, with 14 bases spanning the gap. CDR1 SGHVS and CDR2 FNYEAQ come from the germline V gene. The CDR3 runs to 13 residues. CDR3 sequence reads: CASSQLIQSEAFF. DNA of the CDR3: TGTGCCAGCAGTCAATTAATACAGTCTGAAGCTTTCTTT.

V is TRBV4-3 and J is TRBJ1-1; 8 nucleotides match TRBD1. Germline-derived CDR1 and CDR2 are LGHNA and YSLEER. CDR3 length equals 15 residues. Losses at the gene ends were 0 bases for V and 5 bases for J; bases not matched to a gene: 5. As DNA, the CDR3 is TGCGCCAGCAGCCAAGATGTACAGGGGGGGACTGAAGCTTTCTTT. Translating gives CASSQDVQGGTEAFF.

The chain carries TRBV7-9 and TRBJ1-2; 7 bases align to TRBD1. The V and J ends lost 0 bases and 6 bases, in that order; junction bases with no gene match: 7. Germline CDR1 is SEHNR and CDR2 is FQNEAQ (reference sequence). The CDR3 extends over 15 amino acids. In nucleotides, the CDR3 is TGTGCCAGCAGCTTAGCGTCAGGGGGAATCGATGGCTACACCTTC. It encodes CASSLASGGIDGYTF. Variable domain in full (rest from reference TRBV7-9 and TRBJ1-2): DTGVSQNPRHKITKRGQNVTFRCDPISEHNRLYWYRQTLGQGPEFLTYFQNEAQLEKSRLLSDRFSAERPKGSFSTLEIQRTEQGDSAMYLCASSLASGGIDGYTFGSGTRLTVV.

This clonotype came up a few times. The chain uses TRBV24-1 and TRBJ1-1; the D is unclear. Looked up from germline, CDR1 is KGHDR and CDR2 is SFDVKD. Trimming shortened V by 7 bases and J by 0 bases, and 11 bases separated the two germline ends. The CDR3 contains 14 residues. CDR3 in amino acids: CATRDGNMNTEAFF. In DNA, the CDR3 is TGTGCCACCAGAGACGGAAACATGAACACTGAAGCTTTCTTT.

J is TRBJ1-2 and V is TRBV20-1; D remains ambiguous. V gave up 6 bases and J gave up 0 bases, with 11 bases separating them. The CDR3 has 13 amino acids. Germline CDR1 reads DFQATT; CDR2 reads SNEGSKA (reference sequence). Written as DNA, the CDR3 is TGCAGTGCCGCTGGCACGGCTAACTATGGCTACACCTTC. As protein: CSAAGTANYGYTF.

This clonotype was seen a few times. J is TRBJ2-3 and V is TRBV28; 10 nucleotides match TRBD2. V was pared by 5 bases and J by 2 bases, with 10 bases of the junction left unmatched. The CDR3 is made up of 17 amino acids. Germline CDR1 and CDR2: MDHEN and SYDVKM. The CDR3 spells CASSRKRGGLNTDTQYF. The CDR3, as DNA: TGTGCCAGCAGTCGGAAGCGGGGGGGCCTGAACACAGATACGCAGTATTTT.

This clonotype was seen many times. The chain is built from TRBV7-6 and TRBJ2-2, with D maybe TRBD1 (6 bases). The CDR3 covers 16 residues. CDR1 SGHVS and CDR2 FNYEAQ come from the germline V gene. V was trimmed by 2 bases and J by 6 bases, leaving 16 bases between them. The CDR3 reads CASSLRLGDTSGELFF. The CDR3 region has the DNA TGTGCCAGCAGCTTACGGCTGGGGGACACCTCCGGGGAGCTGTTTTTT. Supplemented by reference TRBV7-6 and TRBJ2-2, the full variable domain reads GAGVSQSPRYKVTKRGQDVALRCDPISGHVSLYWYRQALGQGPEFLTYFNYEAQQDKSGLPNDRFSAERPEGSISTLTIQRTEQRDSAMYRCASSLRLGDTSGELFFGEGSRLTVL.

The J gene is TRBJ2-3, the V gene TRBV6-6; TRBD2 matches 12 bases. V shed 6 bases, J shed 6 bases, and the junction held 19 bases outside the gene matches. Per germline, CDR1 MNHNY and CDR2 SVGAGI (reference sequence). The length of the CDR3 is 19 residues. CDR3 nucleotides: TGTGCCAGCAGGGGCGACTCTTCCGGGACTAGCGGGCCCTGGGATACGCAGTATTTT. It translates to CASRGDSSGTSGPWDTQYF.

Many counts were recorded for this clonotype. The chain carries TRBV20-1 and TRBJ2-2; no reliable D call. The CDR3 is made up of 15 amino acids. The germline V gene encodes CDR1 DFQATT and CDR2 SNEGSKA (reference sequence). Trimming stripped 3 bases from V and 3 bases from J, with 14 bases between. This CDR3 is CSARPPGLDTGELFF. In nucleotides, the CDR3 is TGCAGTGCTAGGCCCCCGGGTCTGGACACCGGGGAGCTGTTTTTT.

In DNA form, the CDR3 reads TGTGCCAGCAGTTTCCAGCCGATCCACAGTTTCGGAGAGACCCAGTACTTC. The encoded protein is CASSFQPIHSFGETQYF. The chain couples TRBV28 to TRBJ2-5; D is unclear. The germline V gene encodes CDR1 MDHEN and CDR2 SYDVKM. V shed 3 bases and J shed 4 bases, with 21 bases lying between them. The CDR3 is 17 amino acids.

On this clonotype: A much larger clone is a single base away; this may be a read error. The J gene is TRBJ1-4, the V gene TRBV7-9; TRBD1 matches 7 bases. In germline, CDR1 is SEHNR, CDR2 FQNEAQ (reference sequence). The CDR3 has 15 residues. Written as DNA, the CDR3 is TGTGCCAGCAGCACCGATGACAGGGTTGATGAAAAACTGTATTTT. Protein: CASSTDDRVDEKLYF.

The gene calls are TRBV4-1 and TRBJ2-5; 8 nucleotides match TRBD1. The CDR3 is made up of 19 amino acids. Trimming cost V 4 bases and J 4 bases; bases outside gene matches: 20. Per the germline V gene, CDR1 is MGHRA and CDR2 is YSYEKL. This CDR3 reads CASSLLPGGQGAVSETQYF. CDR3 coding DNA: TGCGCCAGCAGCCTCCTCCCTGGAGGGCAGGGGGCAGTTTCAGAGACCCAGTACTTC.

Remarks on this clonotype: This may stem from a read error, because a much larger clone lies one nucleotide away. Here the CDR3 omits its conserved ending phenylalanine or tryptophan, so a read error is the likely source. V and J are TRBV6-5 and TRBJ2-3; 11 positions match TRBD2. J was trimmed by 3 bases and V by 7 bases; bases with no gene match: 15. The CDR3 contains 18 residues. Germline-derived CDR1 and CDR2 are MNHEY and SVGAGI. The CDR3 region is CASNSLAGGILSTDTQYI. The CDR3 DNA reads TGTGCCAGCAACTCTTTAGCGGGGGGGATCCTATCTACAGATACGCAGTATATT.

This clonotype was seen at least ten times. The chain recombines TRBV19 with TRBJ2-3; either TRBD1 or TRBD2 may supply D (5 bases each). Germline V gene sequence: CDR1 LNHDA, CDR2 SQIVND (reference sequence). Trimming left V 4 bases short and J 5 bases short, with 19 bases between. The CDR3 has 16 amino acids. The CDR3 nucleotides are TGTGCCAGTAGTAACCCCTGGGACGGAACTAAAGATACGCAGTATTTT. Its protein is CASSNPWDGTKDTQYF.

This clonotype turned up a few times. The J gene is TRBJ1-4, the V gene TRBV13; TRBD1 matches at 9 bases. CDR3 length: 16 residues. CDR1 and CDR2 (germline): PRHDT, FYEKMQ (reference sequence). With V trimmed by 6 bases and J by 15 bases, 20 bases remained unmatched. CDR3 loop: CASRVAVQGATGKMFF. DNA of the CDR3: TGTGCCAGCAGGGTCGCCGTACAGGGGGCGACGGGGAAGATGTTTTTT.